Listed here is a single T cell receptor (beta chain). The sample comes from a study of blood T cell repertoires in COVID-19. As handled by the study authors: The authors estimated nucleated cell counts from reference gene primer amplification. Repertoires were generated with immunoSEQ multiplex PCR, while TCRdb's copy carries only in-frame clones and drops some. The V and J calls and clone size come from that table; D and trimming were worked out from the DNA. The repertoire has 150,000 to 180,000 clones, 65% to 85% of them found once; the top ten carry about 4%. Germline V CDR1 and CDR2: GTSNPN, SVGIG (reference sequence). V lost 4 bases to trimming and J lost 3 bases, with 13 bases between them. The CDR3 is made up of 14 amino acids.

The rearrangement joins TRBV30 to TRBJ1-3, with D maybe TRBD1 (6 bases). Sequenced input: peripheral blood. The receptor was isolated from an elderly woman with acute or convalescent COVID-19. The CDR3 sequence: CAWNTGHSGNTIYF. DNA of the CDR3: TGTGCCTGGAACACGGGACATAGTGGAAACACCATATATTTT.